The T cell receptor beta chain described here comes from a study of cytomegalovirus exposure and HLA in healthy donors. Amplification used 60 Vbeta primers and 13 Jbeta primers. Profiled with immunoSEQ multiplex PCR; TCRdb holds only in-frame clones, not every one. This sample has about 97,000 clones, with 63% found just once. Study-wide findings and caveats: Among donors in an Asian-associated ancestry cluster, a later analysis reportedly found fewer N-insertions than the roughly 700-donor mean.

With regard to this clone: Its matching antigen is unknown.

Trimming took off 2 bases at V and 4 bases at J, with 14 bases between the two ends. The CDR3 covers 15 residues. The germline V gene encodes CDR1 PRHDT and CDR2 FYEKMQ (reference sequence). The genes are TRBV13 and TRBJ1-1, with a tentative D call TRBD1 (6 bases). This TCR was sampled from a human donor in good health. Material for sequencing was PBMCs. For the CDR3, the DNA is TGTGCCAGCAGCTTATGGCAGGGGTCTTCCACTGAAGCTTTCTTT. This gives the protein CASSLWQGSSTEAFF.